Listed below are T cell receptor beta chains from one sample, sequenced in a study of shared clonotypes between healthy human individuals. Profiling relied on immunoSEQ multiplex PCR, and the TCRdb table lists in-frame clones only, not all of them. The sample has millions of clones, roughly 96% seen once; the top ten hold 0.13%. Sequenced sample: naive CD4+ T cells sorted from blood. The receptors stem from a man between 18 and 29 years old in good health. The CDR3 runs from the conserved cysteine through the conserved F or W. A D gene is named only where the DNA matches it firmly. Size is stated for part of the rows, as once, few or many counts, or as a class when the clone is expanded.

D gene	J gene	clone size	V gene	CDR3 protein	CDR3 DNA
NA	TRBJ2-3	NA	TRBV28	CASNRAASTDTQYF	TGTGCCTCCAACCGGGCCGCTAGCACAGATACGCAGTATTTT
TRBD1	TRBJ2-5	once	TRBV10-3	CATGQGQETQYF	TGTGCCACAGGACAGGGACAAGAGACCCAGTACTTC
NA	TRBJ2-1	NA	TRBV7-2	CASSLGIGNEQFF	TGTGCCAGCAGCTTAGGAATTGGCAATGAGCAGTTCTTC
TRBD2	TRBJ2-3	NA	TRBV11-2	CASSLKILRGGTDTQYF	TGTGCCAGCAGCTTAAAGATCTTGCGGGGGGGCACAGATACGCAGTATTTT
NA	TRBJ2-1	NA	TRBV14	CASSQDLAVYNEQFF	TGTGCCAGCAGCCAAGATCTGGCGGTCTACAATGAGCAGTTCTTC
TRBD2	TRBJ2-7	NA	TRBV6-1	CASSEQTSGPYEQYF	TGTGCCAGCAGTGAGCAGACTAGCGGCCCTTACGAGCAGTACTTC
NA	TRBJ2-3	NA	TRBV30	CAWSGSDTQYF	TGTGCCTGGAGTGGGTCAGATACGCAGTATTTT
TRBD2	TRBJ2-7	NA	TRBV6-6	CASSYNGGAYEQYF	TGTGCCAGCAGTTACAACGGGGGGGCCTACGAGCAGTACTTC
TRBD1	TRBJ1-5	NA	TRBV5-1	CASRSGTGSGQPQHF	TGCGCCAGCAGGTCCGGGACAGGGAGCGGCCAGCCCCAGCATTTT
NA	TRBJ1-6	NA	TRBV18	CASSPPGGGNSPLHF	TGTGCCAGCTCACCACCGGGCGGGGGTAATTCACCCCTCCACTTT
NA	TRBJ1-1	NA	TRBV30	CAWTMDGNTEAFF	TGTGCCTGGACCATGGACGGTAACACTGAAGCTTTCTTT
NA	TRBJ2-7	NA	TRBV18	CASSPLRQGEQYF	TGTGCCAGCTCACCTTTACGGCAGGGCGAGCAGTACTTC
NA	TRBJ2-3	NA	TRBV5-4	CASRKVAGGDTQYF	TGTGCCAGCAGAAAAGTCGCCGGGGGCGATACGCAGTATTTT
NA	TRBJ2-7	NA	TRBV5-1	CASSLGQGGGEQYF	TGCGCCAGCAGCTTGGGACAGGGTGGAGGGGAGCAGTACTTC
NA	TRBJ1-6	NA	TRBV18	CASSPGTIFFSPLHF	TGTGCCAGCTCACCGGGGACAATTTTCTTCTCACCCCTCCACTTT
NA	TRBJ1-2	NA	TRBV6-6	CASSHRGQNYGYTF	TGTGCCAGCAGCCACCGGGGGCAGAACTATGGCTACACCTTC
NA	TRBJ1-5	NA	TRBV6-5	CARKGTGNQPQHF	TGTGCCAGAAAGGGGACGGGCAATCAGCCCCAGCATTTT
NA	TRBJ2-5	NA	TRBV2	CASSSYVGQYF	TGTGCCAGCAGTTCCTACGTGGGGCAGTACTTC
TRBD1	TRBJ2-7	NA	TRBV5-6	CASSWDRTYEQYF	TGTGCCAGCAGCTGGGACAGAACCTACGAGCAGTACTTC
TRBD2	TRBJ2-7	NA	TRBV9	CASSSSTGTRIYEQYF	TGTGCCAGCAGCTCCTCGACCGGGACTAGGATCTACGAGCAGTACTTC
TRBD1	TRBJ2-3	few	TRBV5-1	CASGQGPQPTDTQYF	TGCGCCAGCGGACAGGGACCTCAACCCACAGATACGCAGTATTTT
NA	TRBJ1-5	few	TRBV28	CASSPSERGNQPQHF	TGTGCCAGCAGTCCCTCGGAGAGGGGCAATCAGCCCCAGCATTTT
TRBD1	TRBJ2-4	NA	TRBV5-1	CASSLDPTGTGGRDIQYF	TGCGCCAGCAGCTTGGATCCAACCGGGACAGGGGGAAGAGACATTCAGTACTTC
NA	TRBJ2-3	NA	TRBV19	CASNPGGQLVTDTQYF	TGTGCCAGTAACCCCGGGGGCCAACTAGTAACAGATACGCAGTATTTT
NA	TRBJ1-1	NA	TRBV6-4	CASRGEYTEAFF	TGTGCCAGCAGGGGTGAATACACTGAAGCTTTCTTT
NA	TRBJ1-3	NA	TRBV15	CATSREEGADISGNTIYF	TGTGCCACCAGCAGAGAGGAAGGGGCCGATATCTCTGGAAACACCATATATTTT
NA	TRBJ2-7	NA	TRBV29-1	CSVGGAGSYEQYF	TGCAGCGTGGGGGGTGCGGGGAGCTACGAGCAGTACTTC
TRBD1	TRBJ1-4	NA	TRBV5-1	CASSPGGPNEKLFF	TGCGCCAGCAGTCCAGGGGGCCCTAATGAAAAACTGTTTTTT
NA	TRBJ2-7	NA	TRBV2	CASTPGYSYEQYF	TGTGCCAGCACCCCAGGCTACTCCTACGAGCAGTACTTC
TRBD1	TRBJ2-7	NA	TRBV18	CASSYSPGTGFYEQYF	TGTGCCAGCTCATATTCCCCCGGGACAGGGTTTTACGAGCAGTACTTC
NA	TRBJ1-3	NA	TRBV6-6	CASRRGGSGNTIYF	TGTGCCAGCAGGAGAGGGGGCTCTGGAAACACCATATATTTT
NA	TRBJ1-2	NA	TRBV28	CASSLELYGYTF	TGTGCCAGCAGTTTAGAACTCTATGGCTACACCTTC
TRBD2	TRBJ2-5	NA	TRBV29-1	CSVGRLAPQETQYF	TGCAGCGTTGGGCGACTAGCGCCCCAAGAGACCCAGTACTTC
NA	TRBJ1-6	NA	TRBV5-1	CASSLRGGNSPLHF	TGCGCCAGCAGCTTGAGGGGTGGTAATTCACCCCTCCACTTT
TRBD1	TRBJ1-1	once	TRBV29-1	CSVAGTGRAEAFF	TGCAGCGTCGCCGGGACAGGTAGGGCTGAAGCTTTCTTT
TRBD2	TRBJ2-3	NA	TRBV18	CASSPAGGGRSTTDTQYF	TGTGCCAGCTCACCAGCGGGGGGGGGCCGATCCACGACAGATACGCAGTATTTT
TRBD1	TRBJ2-7	once	TRBV30	CAWTGGLTEQYF	TGTGCATGGACAGGGGGCTTAACGGAGCAGTACTTC
TRBD2	TRBJ2-7	NA	TRBV11-2	CATGLAGTYEQYF	TGTGCCACAGGACTAGCGGGAACCTACGAGCAGTACTTC
NA	TRBJ2-1	NA	TRBV7-9	CASSLATPRGINEQFF	TGTGCCAGCAGCTTAGCGACTCCCCGGGGGATCAATGAGCAGTTCTTC
TRBD2	TRBJ2-1	NA	TRBV5-4	CASSLEAGRSYNEQFF	TGTGCCAGCAGCTTGGAAGCGGGACGCTCCTACAATGAGCAGTTCTTC
NA	TRBJ1-6	NA	TRBV21-1	CASSKTSPPRPDYNSPLHF	TGTGCCAGCAGCAAAACCTCCCCCCCGCGGCCGGATTATAATTCACCCCTCCACTTT
NA	TRBJ1-4	few	TRBV7-9	CASSLNEKLFF	TGTGCCAGCAGCCTTAATGAAAAACTGTTTTTT
NA	TRBJ2-1	few	TRBV12-5	CASGLEYNEQFF	TGTGCTAGTGGTTTGGAGTACAATGAGCAGTTCTTC
NA	TRBJ1-1	NA	TRBV2	CASSAQGEVGTEAFF	TGTGCCAGCAGTGCTCAAGGGGAGGTTGGCACTGAAGCTTTCTTT
TRBD1	TRBJ1-2	NA	TRBV10-3	CAVLLTGSPDYGYTF	TGTGCCGTACTCCTGACAGGGTCTCCCGACTATGGCTACACCTTC
NA	TRBJ1-4	NA	TRBV28	CASSSAGKAEKLFF	TGTGCCAGCAGTTCCGCAGGGAAAGCTGAAAAACTGTTTTTT
TRBD1	TRBJ2-3	NA	TRBV7-2	CASSRSGGNTQYF	TGTGCCAGCAGCCGATCAGGGGGCAATACGCAGTATTTT
TRBD2	TRBJ2-3	NA	TRBV5-1	CASSFAGASTDTQYF	TGCGCCAGCAGCTTTGCGGGAGCTAGCACAGATACGCAGTATTTT
NA	TRBJ1-2	NA	TRBV5-8	CASSPGHLYGYTF	TGTGCCAGCAGCCCGGGACACCTCTATGGCTACACCTTC
NA	TRBJ2-7	NA	TRBV2	CAGAGVLYEQYF	TGTGCCGGCGCTGGGGTACTCTACGAGCAGTACTTC
NA	TRBJ2-7	NA	TRBV7-2	CASSVDEAASSYEQYF	TGTGCCAGCAGCGTCGATGAGGCGGCAAGCTCCTACGAGCAGTACTTC
TRBD2	TRBJ2-2	NA	TRBV5-4	CASSLGQRDYNTGELFF	TGTGCCAGCAGCTTGGGACAGCGGGACTACAACACCGGGGAGCTGTTTTTT
NA	TRBJ1-1	NA	TRBV10-3	CAISVKGGAEAFF	TGTGCCATCAGTGTGAAGGGGGGCGCTGAAGCTTTCTTT
TRBD2	TRBJ2-5	once	TRBV5-1	CASSLVIAGGTETQYF	TGCGCCAGCAGCTTGGTAATAGCGGGGGGCACGGAGACCCAGTACTTC
TRBD1	TRBJ1-1	NA	TRBV27	CASTKTATGLNTEAFF	TGTGCCAGCACTAAAACTGCGACAGGGCTGAACACTGAAGCTTTCTTT
TRBD1	TRBJ1-1	NA	TRBV6-5	CASSYSTGTVNTEAFF	TGTGCCAGCAGTTACTCGACAGGGACGGTGAACACTGAAGCTTTCTTT
TRBD2	TRBJ2-3	NA	TRBV29-1	CSVTVGLAGGDTQYF	TGCAGCGTGACGGTGGGACTAGCGGGGGGAGATACGCAGTATTTT
TRBD2	TRBJ2-7	NA	TRBV18	CASSPGTTLLYEQYF	TGTGCCAGCTCTCCCGGGACTACTCTACTCTACGAGCAGTACTTC
NA	TRBJ2-3	NA	TRBV27	CASSLSGLYTDTQYF	TGTGCCAGCTCTCTTTCGGGACTCTACACAGATACGCAGTATTTT